This T cell receptor (beta chain) was identified in a study of control samples from healthy donors and cancer patients. This clone was detected once. From germline, CDR1 is WSHSY and CDR2 SAAADI. V shed 0 bases and J 3 bases; nucleotides not matched to a gene: 4. There are 15 residues in the CDR3. Profiled with immunoSEQ multiplex PCR; TCRdb holds only in-frame clones, not every one. The data contain some 130,000 clones, around 93% of them singletons. V is TRBV10-2 and J is TRBJ2-7; 8 bases are shared with TRBD1. The sequenced material came from blood. This receptor was obtained from a woman in her fifties or sixties in good health. CDR3 nucleotides: TGCGCCAGCAGTGAGTCGATAACAGGGGGCTACGAGCAGTACTTC. This codes for CASSESITGGYEQYF.